This T cell receptor (beta chain) is from a study of graft-versus-host responses after intestinal transplantation. Across the study: Recipients got multivisceral, liver-intestinal, or isolated intestinal transplants. Recipients were all induced with anti-thymocyte globulin, then given tacrolimus and steroids for approximately three years.

Regarding this clone: What it binds is unknown.

Here immunoSEQ multiplex PCR was the method, and the copy in TCRdb shows in-frame clones only, minus some. Here the sample spans fewer than 150,000 clones, around 94% being singletons. Sequences were derived from unstimulated CD4+ T cells sorted from spleen or lymph node cells, sampled before intestinal transplant. The sequence was obtained from a human donor who received an intestinal transplant.

CDR3 protein: CASSIGGFTEAFF. The CDR3 coding sequence is TGTGCCAGCAGCATCGGAGGGTTCACTGAAGCTTTCTTT. The gene calls are TRBV11-2 and TRBJ1-1, with unresolved D. This CDR3 spans 13 amino acids. Between the trimmed V and J ends, which lost 5 bases and 4 bases, there was a span of 11 bases. Per germline, CDR1 SGHAT and CDR2 FQNNGV. The full variable domain, its missing parts supplied by reference TRBV11-2 and TRBJ1-1, is EAGVAQSPRYKIIEKRQSVAFWCNPISGHATLYWYQQILGQGPKLLIQFQNNGVVDDSQLPKDRFSAERLKGVDSTLKIQPAKLEDSAVYLCASSIGGFTEAFFGQGTRLTVV.